This is a list of T cell receptor beta chains from one sample in a study of cytomegalovirus exposure and HLA in healthy donors. Repertoires were generated with immunoSEQ multiplex PCR, while TCRdb's copy carries only in-frame clones and drops some. The sample holds around 91,000 clones, approximately 86% seen once. The sequenced sample was PBMCs. Receptors were obtained from a man aged 30-40 years in good health and CMV-seropositive. Each CDR3 is given with its conserved first and last residue. The order of the fields is V gene, J gene, D gene, clone size, CDR3 DNA, CDR3 protein. The D gene is left open where the match is weak. The size of a clone is reported for some rows only, either as once, few or many, or as a class for expanded clones.

V gene: TRBV6-5
J gene: TRBJ1-1
D gene: TRBD1
clone size: NA
CDR3 DNA: TGTGCCAGCAGTCGGACAGGTTTCAACACTGAAGCTTTCTTT
CDR3 protein: CASSRTGFNTEAFF

V gene: TRBV5-1
J gene: TRBJ2-2
D gene: NA
clone size: NA
CDR3 DNA: TGCGCCAGCAGCTACCCCCCGGGGGAGAACACCGGGGAGCTGTTTTTT
CDR3 protein: CASSYPPGENTGELFF

V gene: TRBV7-9
J gene: TRBJ2-7
D gene: NA
clone size: NA
CDR3 DNA: TGTGCCAGCAGACCAGGACACAATTACGAGCAGTACTTC
CDR3 protein: CASRPGHNYEQYF

V gene: TRBV5-1
J gene: TRBJ2-5
D gene: TRBD2
clone size: NA
CDR3 DNA: TGCGCCAGCAGCTTGAGACTAGCGGGAGGAGGGGGAGAGACCCAGTACTTC
CDR3 protein: CASSLRLAGGGGETQYF

V gene: TRBV5-1
J gene: TRBJ2-5
D gene: NA
clone size: once
CDR3 DNA: TGCGCCAGCAGCCCAGGGGGGCTCGGAGAGACCCAGTACTTC
CDR3 protein: CASSPGGLGETQYF

V gene: TRBV6-1
J gene: TRBJ2-7
D gene: NA
clone size: NA
CDR3 DNA: TGTGCCAGCAGTGACCGCGGGACCTCCTACGAGCAGTACTTC
CDR3 protein: CASSDRGTSYEQYF

V gene: TRBV2
J gene: TRBJ2-7
D gene: TRBD1
clone size: NA
CDR3 DNA: TGTGCCAGCAGTGAAGTAGGCCGCAGGGGGAGTAGCGAGCAGTACTTC
CDR3 protein: CASSEVGRRGSSEQYF

V gene: TRBV12-5
J gene: TRBJ1-1
D gene: NA
clone size: NA
CDR3 DNA: TGTGCTAGTGGCCCCTGGGGGGGGAAGAACACTGAAGCTTTCTTT
CDR3 protein: CASGPWGGKNTEAFF

V gene: TRBV7-9
J gene: TRBJ2-2
D gene: TRBD1
clone size: NA
CDR3 DNA: TGTGCCAGCAGCTTAGGCAGGGGGCTAAACACCGGGGAGCTGTTTTTT
CDR3 protein: CASSLGRGLNTGELFF

V gene: TRBV30
J gene: TRBJ1-2
D gene: NA
clone size: NA
CDR3 DNA: TGTGCCTGGAGTCTAAAGGGGGTTACCAGGGGTTATGGCTACACCTTC
CDR3 protein: CAWSLKGVTRGYGYTF

V gene: TRBV9
J gene: TRBJ2-1
D gene: TRBD2
clone size: NA
CDR3 DNA: TGTGCCAGCAGCCCTTGGCTAGCGGGAGCCTACAATGAGCAGTTCTTC
CDR3 protein: CASSPWLAGAYNEQFF

V gene: TRBV13
J gene: TRBJ1-2
D gene: NA
clone size: NA
CDR3 DNA: TGTGCCAGCAGCTTAAAACAGGTAGAGGGCTACACCTTC
CDR3 protein: CASSLKQVEGYTF

V gene: TRBV14
J gene: TRBJ2-7
D gene: TRBD2
clone size: few
CDR3 DNA: TGTGCCAGCAGCCAACCTGGGACTAGCGGTTTCTACGAGCAGTACTTC
CDR3 protein: CASSQPGTSGFYEQYF

V gene: TRBV28
J gene: TRBJ2-3
D gene: NA
clone size: NA
CDR3 DNA: TGTGCCAGCAGTTTATTTGGCGGTTCTAGCACAGATACGCAGTATTTT
CDR3 protein: CASSLFGGSSTDTQYF

V gene: TRBV28
J gene: TRBJ1-2
D gene: NA
clone size: NA
CDR3 DNA: TGTGCCAGCAGTTTCCCTGGGACTTACTATGGCTACACCTTC
CDR3 protein: CASSFPGTYYGYTF

V gene: TRBV29-1
J gene: TRBJ2-3
D gene: TRBD2
clone size: NA
CDR3 DNA: TGCAGCGTTGATGCCAGGGAGGGGAGCACAGATACGCAGTATTTT
CDR3 protein: CSVDAREGSTDTQYF

V gene: TRBV5-1
J gene: TRBJ1-3
D gene: NA
clone size: NA
CDR3 DNA: TGCGCCAGCAGCACACAGGGACCGCGCTCTGGAAACACCATATATTTT
CDR3 protein: CASSTQGPRSGNTIYF

V gene: TRBV27
J gene: TRBJ2-7
D gene: TRBD2
clone size: NA
CDR3 DNA: TGTGCCAGCAGTGGACTAGCGAACTCCTACGAGCAGTACTTC
CDR3 protein: CASSGLANSYEQYF

V gene: TRBV5-1
J gene: TRBJ2-5
D gene: NA
clone size: once
CDR3 DNA: TGCGCCAGCAGCGCGACAGTCCAAGAGACCCAGTACTTC
CDR3 protein: CASSATVQETQYF

V gene: TRBV7-9
J gene: TRBJ1-1
D gene: NA
clone size: NA
CDR3 DNA: TGTGCTAGCAGCCCAGGGTACCTTGAAGCTTTCTTT
CDR3 protein: CASSPGYLEAFF

V gene: TRBV5-1
J gene: TRBJ2-3
D gene: TRBD2
clone size: once
CDR3 DNA: TGCGCCAGCAGCTTGGTCACGGGAGGAGGCACAGATACGCAGTATTTT
CDR3 protein: CASSLVTGGGTDTQYF

V gene: TRBV18
J gene: TRBJ1-1
D gene: NA
clone size: NA
CDR3 DNA: TGTGCCAGCTCACTTTCCCGGGGAACGAACACTGAAGCTTTCTTT
CDR3 protein: CASSLSRGTNTEAFF

V gene: TRBV11-2
J gene: TRBJ2-3
D gene: TRBD2
clone size: NA
CDR3 DNA: TGTGCCAGCAAACCGGGACTAGCGGGATACACAGATACGCAGTATTTT
CDR3 protein: CASKPGLAGYTDTQYF

V gene: TRBV30
J gene: TRBJ2-2
D gene: TRBD1
clone size: NA
CDR3 DNA: TGTGCCCCCTTCACAGGGGTTAACACCGGGGAGCTGTTTTTT
CDR3 protein: CAPFTGVNTGELFF

V gene: TRBV9
J gene: TRBJ2-7
D gene: NA
clone size: NA
CDR3 DNA: TGTGCCAGCAGCGTAGCTATGGCAGGTAACGAGCAGTACTTC
CDR3 protein: CASSVAMAGNEQYF

V gene: TRBV5-1
J gene: TRBJ2-5
D gene: TRBD1
clone size: NA
CDR3 DNA: TGCGCCAGCAGCAATGGGACAGGGAGGGGAGAGACCCAGTACTTC
CDR3 protein: CASSNGTGRGETQYF

V gene: TRBV7-9
J gene: TRBJ1-2
D gene: TRBD1
clone size: NA
CDR3 DNA: TGTGCCAGCAGTGATAGGACAGGGGGCAATGGCTACACCTTC
CDR3 protein: CASSDRTGGNGYTF

V gene: TRBV29-1
J gene: TRBJ1-1
D gene: NA
clone size: NA
CDR3 DNA: TGCAGCGTTGAAGTCAGGAAACTGAACACTGAAGCTTTCTTT
CDR3 protein: CSVEVRKLNTEAFF

V gene: TRBV7-9
J gene: TRBJ2-7
D gene: NA
clone size: NA
CDR3 DNA: TGTGCCAGCAGCAATAGTCAGGTTCGCGAGCAGTACTTC
CDR3 protein: CASSNSQVREQYF

V gene: TRBV28
J gene: TRBJ2-5
D gene: TRBD2
clone size: NA
CDR3 DNA: TGTGCCAGCAGTTTGGGAAATCTAGCGGGAGGGGGCGAGACCCAGTACTTC
CDR3 protein: CASSLGNLAGGGETQYF

V gene: TRBV28
J gene: TRBJ2-1
D gene: TRBD1
clone size: NA
CDR3 DNA: TGTGCCAGCAGCGGACAGGTCGCCTACAATGAGCAGTTCTTC
CDR3 protein: CASSGQVAYNEQFF

V gene: TRBV5-1
J gene: TRBJ2-1
D gene: NA
clone size: NA
CDR3 DNA: TGCGCCAGCAGCTTCCCTAGTCTGGCCTACAATGAGCAGTTCTTC
CDR3 protein: CASSFPSLAYNEQFF

V gene: TRBV27
J gene: TRBJ2-7
D gene: TRBD2
clone size: NA
CDR3 DNA: TGTGCCAGCAGTTATCTAGCGGGAGGGTTCTACGAGCAGTACTTC
CDR3 protein: CASSYLAGGFYEQYF

V gene: TRBV7-9
J gene: TRBJ2-1
D gene: NA
clone size: NA
CDR3 DNA: TGTGCCAGCAGCTTAGGGCTGGCCCTTCCCAACAATGAGCAGTTCTTC
CDR3 protein: CASSLGLALPNNEQFF

V gene: TRBV5-6
J gene: TRBJ2-7
D gene: NA
clone size: NA
CDR3 DNA: TGTGCCAGCAGCTCACAGGGGGGGCGGTACGAGCAGTACTTC
CDR3 protein: CASSSQGGRYEQYF

V gene: TRBV6-5
J gene: TRBJ2-2
D gene: NA
clone size: few
CDR3 DNA: TGTGCCAGCAGTTACAGATTCAGGGGCACCGGGGAGCTGTTTTTT
CDR3 protein: CASSYRFRGTGELFF

V gene: TRBV19
J gene: TRBJ2-5
D gene: NA
clone size: NA
CDR3 DNA: TGTGCCAGTACCCCCCAGTTGGACTCACAAGAGACCCAGTACTTC
CDR3 protein: CASTPQLDSQETQYF

V gene: TRBV7-8
J gene: TRBJ1-2
D gene: NA
clone size: NA
CDR3 DNA: TGTGCCAGCAGCTTAGTTGCGCGATCTAACTATGGCTACACCTTC
CDR3 protein: CASSLVARSNYGYTF

V gene: TRBV5-1
J gene: TRBJ2-3
D gene: TRBD2
clone size: NA
CDR3 DNA: TGCGCCAGCAGCGCGGGACTAGCGGGAGTACAGTATTTT
CDR3 protein: CASSAGLAGVQYF

V gene: TRBV2
J gene: TRBJ2-2
D gene: TRBD2
clone size: NA
CDR3 DNA: TGTGCCAGTAACCCACGACTAGCGGGAATCGGCGGGGAGCTGTTTTTT
CDR3 protein: CASNPRLAGIGGELFF

V gene: TRBV5-1
J gene: TRBJ2-7
D gene: NA
clone size: NA
CDR3 DNA: TGCGCCAGCAGCAGACTCGACAGCCCGTACGAGCAGTACTTC
CDR3 protein: CASSRLDSPYEQYF

V gene: TRBV30
J gene: TRBJ1-3
D gene: NA
clone size: NA
CDR3 DNA: TGTGCCTGGGCAGACATCGCTCAGGGTTTCGGAAACACCATATATTTT
CDR3 protein: CAWADIAQGFGNTIYF

V gene: TRBV28
J gene: TRBJ2-7
D gene: NA
clone size: NA
CDR3 DNA: TGTGCCAGCAGTTTTTTCCACTCCTACGAGCAGTACTTC
CDR3 protein: CASSFFHSYEQYF

V gene: TRBV9
J gene: TRBJ2-2
D gene: NA
clone size: once
CDR3 DNA: TGTGCCAGCAGCAAGACCGGGACTGGCCAGGGGAACACCGGGGAGCTGTTTTTT
CDR3 protein: CASSKTGTGQGNTGELFF

V gene: TRBV29-1
J gene: TRBJ2-7
D gene: TRBD2
clone size: NA
CDR3 DNA: TGCAGCGTTTCCGGGACTAGCGGGAGGTACGAGCAGTACTTC
CDR3 protein: CSVSGTSGRYEQYF